This entry lists 30 T cell receptor beta chains sequenced from one sample in a study of shared clonotypes between healthy human individuals. Profiling relied on immunoSEQ multiplex PCR, and the TCRdb table lists in-frame clones only, not all of them. The profile covers some 500,000 clones, with roughly 95% appearing a single time and 0.064% taken by the ten largest. The source material was naive CD4+ T cells sorted from blood. Subset given: CD45RA+ positively selected. These receptors originate from a woman in her twenties or thirties in good health.

The J gene is TRBJ1-5, the V gene TRBV15; D is possibly TRBD1 (5 bases). Germline values: CDR1 LNHNV, CDR2 YYDKDF (reference sequence). V lost 7 bases, J lost 1 base, and 20 bases lay in between. This CDR3 is 17 amino acids long. CDR3 sequence (DNA): TGTGCCACCAACAGTTTCGGGACTCGGAGGAGCAATCAGCCCCAGCATTTT. Its protein is CATNSFGTRRSNQPQHF.

This sequence joins TRBV28 and TRBJ2-7; no clear D. Germline CDR1 and CDR2: MDHEN and SYDVKM. Trimming took off 2 bases at V and 2 bases at J, with 19 bases between the two ends. CDR3 length: 17 amino acids. The CDR3 reads CASSLASLRANPYEQYF. As DNA, the CDR3 is TGTGCCAGCAGTTTAGCCTCTCTCCGGGCTAACCCCTACGAGCAGTACTTC.

The J gene is TRBJ2-1, the V gene TRBV28, with D unclear. Trimming removed 6 bases at V and 4 bases at J, with 13 bases between. The germline gives CDR1 MDHEN, CDR2 SYDVKM. The length of the CDR3 is 14 residues. The CDR3 here is CASSRTRRYNEQFF. The CDR3 DNA is TGTGCCAGCAGCCGAACAAGACGGTACAATGAGCAGTTCTTC. The full variable domain, rest sourced from reference TRBV28 and TRBJ2-1, is DVKVTQSSRYLVKRTGEKVFLECVQDMDHENMFWYRQDPGLGLRLIYFSYDVKMKEKGDIPEGYSVSREKKERFSLILESASTNQTSMYLCASSRTRRYNEQFFGPGTRLTVL.

This clone was seen only once. The chain employs TRBV5-5 and TRBJ2-7; a possible D gene is TRBD1 (6 bases). CDR3 length equals 15 residues. Trimming took off 0 bases at V and 1 base at J, with 11 bases between the two ends. Germline CDR1 and CDR2: SGHKS and YYEKEE (reference sequence). CDR3 nucleotides: TGTGCCAGCAGCTTGGCCGAGGGGGTATCCTACGAGCAGTACTTC. It encodes CASSLAEGVSYEQYF.

The sample holds one count of this clone. The rearrangement links TRBV19 to TRBJ2-4; D may be TRBD2 (6 bases). Germline-derived CDR1 and CDR2 are LNHDA and SQIVND (reference sequence). The V end was cut by 6 bases, the J end by 7 bases, with 7 bases between. This CDR3 spans 11 amino acids. This CDR3 is CASSAGNIQYF. As DNA, the CDR3 is TGTGCCAGTAGCGCGGGGAACATTCAGTACTTC.

V gene TRBV9 combines with J gene TRBJ2-6; TRBD1 matches at 7 bases. Germline V lookup: CDR1 SGDLS, CDR2 YYNGEE. This CDR3 is 21 amino acids long. J lost 0 bases, V lost 0 bases, and 15 bases had no gene match. The CDR3: CASSVGLPKTGPVSGANVLTF. The CDR3 DNA reads TGTGCCAGCAGCGTAGGCCTCCCCAAGACAGGGCCGGTCTCTGGGGCCAACGTCCTGACTTTC.

This chain joins TRBV28 and TRBJ1-1; D is ambiguous. Germline V lookup: CDR1 MDHEN, CDR2 SYDVKM. V was pared by 5 bases and J by 6 bases, with 16 bases between. The CDR3 covers 14 residues. As DNA, the CDR3 is TGTGCCAGCAGTACCCGAGGCGGGAGGGCTGAAGCTTTCTTT. Its translation is CASSTRGGRAEAFF. Full variable domain (remainder filled in from reference TRBV28 and TRBJ1-1): DVKVTQSSRYLVKRTGEKVFLECVQDMDHENMFWYRQDPGLGLRLIYFSYDVKMKEKGDIPEGYSVSREKKERFSLILESASTNQTSMYLCASSTRGGRAEAFFGQGTRLTVV.

The CDR3 DNA follows: TGTGCCAGCAGTTGGAGCACAAATCAGCCCCAGCATTTT. This gives the protein CASSWSTNQPQHF. The chain recombines TRBV6-5 with TRBJ1-5; D remains ambiguous. Germline V gene sequence: CDR1 MNHEY, CDR2 SVGAGI. The CDR3 totals 13 residues. Trimming cost V 4 bases and J 4 bases, with 8 bases left between them.

Points on this clone: This sample also contains other DNA sequences that code for the same CDR3. The genes are TRBV18 and TRBJ1-1; the match to TRBD1 covers 7 bases. Germline trimming cut 3 bases from V and 3 bases from J; bases unmatched to any gene: 4. CDR1 KGHSH and CDR2 LQKENI come from the germline V gene. This CDR3 has 14 amino acids. The CDR3 here is CASSPTGKDTEAFF. The DNA of the CDR3 is TGTGCCAGCTCACCGACAGGGAAGGACACTGAAGCTTTCTTT.

The chain couples TRBV4-1 to TRBJ2-2; D gene ambiguous. This CDR3 has 13 amino acids. V lost 8 bases and J 3 bases, leaving 10 bases between the germline ends. Germline V gene sequence: CDR1 MGHRA, CDR2 YSYEKL. Here the CDR3 DNA reads TGCGCCAGCCGCAACAGCTACACCGGGGAGCTGTTTTTT. Protein: CASRNSYTGELFF.

Comment on this clone: The same CDR3 also results from other DNA sequences found in this sample. V is TRBV19 and J is TRBJ2-1, with 12 nucleotides matching TRBD2. The V gene's germline CDR1 is LNHDA and CDR2 SQIVND (reference sequence). The CDR3 length is 15 residues. V lost 4 bases to trimming and J lost 4 bases; unmatched junction nucleotides: 2. DNA for the CDR3: TGTGCCAGTAGTACCACTAGCGGGAGGTACAATGAGCAGTTCTTC. Protein sequence: CASSTTSGRYNEQFF.

V and J are TRBV27 and TRBJ2-5; D gene ambiguous. Germline CDR1 MNHEY, CDR2 SMNVEV (reference sequence). The V end was cut by 5 bases, the J end by 5 bases, with 21 bases between. CDR3 size: 16 residues. DNA of the CDR3: TGTGCCAGCAGTCCCGACCGTACTCCCCATGGGGAGACCCAGTACTTC. Protein sequence: CASSPDRTPHGETQYF.

CDR3 sequence: CASSLAQVLLYNEQFF. For the CDR3, the DNA is TGTGCCAGCAGCTTAGCACAGGTCCTACTCTACAATGAGCAGTTCTTC. This chain joins TRBV11-2 and TRBJ2-1, with D possibly being TRBD1 (5 bases). The CDR3 covers 16 residues. Trimming cost V 1 base and J 3 bases, with 13 bases left between them. Germline-derived CDR1 and CDR2 are SGHAT and FQNNGV.

The chain uses TRBV29-1 and TRBJ2-5; 10 nucleotides agree with TRBD1. The trim removed 7 bases at V and 1 base at J, leaving 3 bases unmatched. The CDR3 sequence is 13 residues long. Germline V gene sequence: CDR1 SQVTM, CDR2 ANQGSEA. The CDR3: CSAGTGAQETQYF. The CDR3 DNA sequence: TGCAGCGCCGGGACAGGGGCCCAAGAGACCCAGTACTTC.

The genes are TRBV7-6 and TRBJ2-1, with D tentatively TRBD1 (6 bases). CDR1 and CDR2 from the germline V gene are SGHVS and FNYEAQ. The CDR3 sequence is 13 residues long. Deletions cut 4 bases from V and 6 bases from J, with 10 bases between. CDR3 sequence reads: CASSSDSGNEQFF. The CDR3 bases are TGTGCCAGCAGCTCGGACAGTGGCAATGAGCAGTTCTTC.

The rearrangement links TRBV19 to TRBJ1-5, with D possibly being TRBD1 (5 bases). The ends were cut back, 3 bases at V and 0 bases at J, with 12 bases in the middle. This CDR3 has 16 residues. Germline loops: CDR1 LNHDA, CDR2 SQIVND (reference sequence). This chain's CDR3 is CASSMGREHSNQPQHF. The CDR3 DNA is TGTGCCAGTAGTATGGGCAGGGAACATAGCAATCAGCCCCAGCATTTT. The full variable domain, in which reference TRBV19 and TRBJ1-5 provide the parts outside the CDR3, is DGGITQSPKYLFRKEGQNVTLSCEQNLNHDAMYWYRQDPGQGLRLIYYSQIVNDFQKGDIAEGYSVSREKKESFPLTVTSAQKNPTAFYLCASSMGREHSNQPQHFGDGTRLSIL.

This clone showed up just once. The chain is built from TRBV29-1 and TRBJ2-7; D is ambiguous. The CDR3 contains 13 residues. Between the trimmed V and J ends, which lost 4 bases and 7 bases, there was a span of 17 bases. CDR1 SQVTM and CDR2 ANQGSEA come from the germline V gene. The CDR3 reads CSVGSQTSREQYF. The CDR3 DNA sequence: TGCAGCGTTGGTAGTCAGACCTCTCGGGAGCAGTACTTC.

The CDR3 protein is CASSLAHSRNTGELFF. DNA of the CDR3: TGTGCCAGCAGCTTAGCACATAGCCGAAACACCGGGGAGCTGTTTTTT. V usage is TRBV7-2 and J usage is TRBJ2-2, with D unresolved. Germline values: CDR1 SGHTA, CDR2 FQGNSA. This CDR3 is built from 16 residues. The ends were cut back, 0 bases at V and 2 bases at J, with 10 bases in the middle.

Points on this clone: The sample contains more than one DNA sequence encoding this CDR3. The V and J genes are TRBV28 and TRBJ1-2; D perhaps matches TRBD1 (6 bases). Germline V gives CDR1 MDHEN, CDR2 SYDVKM. V was clipped by 2 bases and J by 5 bases, with 9 bases between them. The CDR3 length is 13 residues. CDR3 nucleotides: TGTGCCAGCAGTTTAGGGCAGGGGTATGGCTACACCTTC. Translating gives CASSLGQGYGYTF.

The chain carries TRBV5-4 and TRBJ2-7; 8 bases fit TRBD2. The junction had 4 bases not matched to a gene; V was cut back by 0 bases and J by 2 bases. Germline CDR1 SGHNT, CDR2 YYREEE (reference sequence). The CDR3 runs to 15 residues. CDR3 coding DNA: TGTGCCAGCAGCTTGGATACGGGAGGGCCCTACGAGCAGTACTTC. As protein: CASSLDTGGPYEQYF.

The genes are TRBV7-9 and TRBJ1-4, with D possibly matching TRBD1 (5 bases). Trimming took 0 bases from V and 5 from J, leaving 13 bases between them. Per the germline V gene, CDR1 is SEHNR and CDR2 is FQNEAQ (reference sequence). The CDR3 runs 16 residues. CDR3 sequence reads: CASSLAIGGTNEKLFF. The CDR3 nucleotides read TGTGCCAGCAGCTTAGCCATAGGAGGGACCAATGAAAAACTGTTTTTT.

V usage is TRBV19 and J usage is TRBJ2-1; D possibly uses TRBD1 or TRBD2 (5 bases each). The length of the CDR3 is 14 residues. Germline V CDR1 and CDR2: LNHDA, SQIVND (reference sequence). Trimming cost V 5 bases and J 5 bases, with 13 bases left between them. CDR3 sequence (DNA): TGTGCCAGTAGTTTGGGGGTGGGACACAATGAGCAGTTCTTC. The encoded protein is CASSLGVGHNEQFF.

V and J are TRBV5-1 and TRBJ2-5; D gene uncertain. The DNA end is a closer match to TRBJ2-7, so the J assignment may be wrong. CDR3 length: 11 amino acids. Germline V gene lookup returns CDR1 SGHRS and CDR2 YFSETQ. CDR3: CASSLSNEQYF. CDR3 nucleotides: TGCGCCAGCAGCTTGTCTAACGAGCAGTACTTC.

This clone was detected only once. The chain carries TRBV5-8 and TRBJ2-5, with D unclear. The V gene lost 4 bases and the J gene lost 8 bases, with 6 bases spanning the gap. This CDR3 contains 10 residues. CDR1 is SGHTS and CDR2 is YDEGEE in the germline V gene. The CDR3 loop reads CASSLSTQYF. DNA of the CDR3: TGTGCCAGCAGCCTCAGTACCCAGTACTTC. Using reference TRBV5-8 and TRBJ2-5 for the parts outside the CDR3, the full variable domain is EAGVTQSPTHLIKTRGQQATLRCSPISGHTSVYWYQQALGLGLQFLLWYDEGEERNRGNFPPRFSGRQFPNYSSELNVNALELEDSALYLCASSLSTQYFGPGTRLLVL.

This rearrangement joins TRBV7-8 to TRBJ2-7; no clear D gene. CDR1 SGHVS and CDR2 FQNEAQ come from the germline V gene. This CDR3 has 13 amino acids. The V gene lost 2 bases and the J gene lost 3 bases, with 8 bases spanning the gap. CDR3 loop: CASSLIELYEQYF. The CDR3, as DNA: TGTGCCAGCAGCTTAATAGAACTCTACGAGCAGTACTTC.

This rearrangement joins TRBV7-9 to TRBJ2-3; TRBD2 agrees at 10 bases. This CDR3 has 17 amino acids. CDR1 and CDR2 (germline): SEHNR, FQNEAQ (reference sequence). The V segment lost 6 bases and the J segment 3 bases; nucleotides outside the gene matches: 12. The CDR3 nucleotides read TGTGCCAGCAGTTCTAGCGGGAGTACGATTGGGACAGATACGCAGTATTTT. Its protein is CASSSSGSTIGTDTQYF.

This clone was counted a single time. The rearrangement links TRBV28 to TRBJ2-2, with 11 bases lining up with TRBD2. This CDR3 spans 18 amino acids. V lost 5 bases and J lost 1; bases outside the gene matches: 9. Germline CDR1 MDHEN, CDR2 SYDVKM. The CDR3: CASSVGLAVRRNTGELFF. The CDR3 DNA is TGTGCCAGCAGTGTGGGACTAGCGGTACGAAGGAACACCGGGGAGCTGTTTTTT.

The V and J genes are TRBV6-6 and TRBJ1-1; TRBD1 agrees at 8 bases. Germline CDR1 reads MNHNY; CDR2 reads SVGAGI (reference sequence). The CDR3 is made up of 14 amino acids. Trimming at V came to 8 bases and at J to 2 bases, leaving 7 bases not matched to a gene. The CDR3 protein is CASQDRGHNTEAFF. The CDR3 DNA reads as TGTGCCAGCCAAGACAGGGGCCATAACACTGAAGCTTTCTTT.

The chain uses TRBV5-1 and TRBJ2-7; TRBD2 agrees at 9 bases. CDR1 SGHRS and CDR2 YFSETQ come from the germline V gene. V lost 4 bases to trimming and J lost 7 bases; unmatched junction nucleotides: 30. This CDR3 is built from 21 residues. This CDR3 is CASSHGQYNPSWREGQWEQYF. The CDR3 DNA sequence: TGCGCCAGCAGCCATGGCCAATACAATCCTTCCTGGCGGGAGGGCCAATGGGAGCAGTACTTC. Full variable domain (outside the CDR3, taken from reference TRBV5-1 and TRBJ2-7): KAGVTQTPRYLIKTRGQQVTLSCSPISGHRSVSWYQQTPGQGLQFLFEYFSETQRNKGNFPGRFSGRQFSNSRSEMNVSTLELGDSALYLCASSHGQYNPSWREGQWEQYFGPGTRLTVT.

The chain recombines TRBV4-2 with TRBJ1-2; D not resolved. The germline V and J ends were trimmed by 0 bases and 6 bases, with 11 bases remaining between them. CDR1 and CDR2 (germline): LGHNA, YNFKEQ. The CDR3 is 14 amino acids. CDR3 loop: CASSQDERLDGYTF. CDR3 sequence (DNA): TGTGCCAGCAGCCAAGATGAGAGGCTCGATGGCTACACCTTC.